The rows below give T cell receptor beta chains drawn from one sample of a study of T cells in tuberculosis. Only in-frame clones appear in the TCRdb table, and some are missing; sequencing was by immunoSEQ multiplex PCR. The sample holds under 35,000 clones, under 95% seen once. The source was PBMCs, collected at tuberculosis diagnosis. The receptors originated from an adult with tuberculosis. Some clones in this sample may be carry-over from other donors' samples. CDR3s include the opening cysteine and the closing phenylalanine or tryptophan. The D gene is left open where the match is weak.

length | J | V | D | CDR3
14 | TRBJ2-4 | TRBV5-4 | TRBD2 | CASSQTGGKNIQYF
15 | TRBJ1-5 | TRBV19 | TRBD1 | CASRGQGLRDQPQHF
12 | TRBJ1-2 | TRBV6-1 | NA | CASSQLQDGYTF
15 | TRBJ2-1 | TRBV5-8 | TRBD2 | CASSTGLAAFNEQFF
15 | TRBJ1-3 | TRBV6-6 | NA | CASTSGLGTGNTIYF
16 | TRBJ1-1 | TRBV5-6 | NA | CASSLANWAVNTEAFF
15 | TRBJ2-5 | TRBV14 | NA | CASSQGLNRVETQYF
14 | TRBJ2-7 | TRBV13 | TRBD1 | CASSGDRGFYEQYF
15 | TRBJ2-3 | TRBV29-1 | NA | CSVEVGLAPADTQYF
11 | TRBJ2-1 | TRBV29-1 | TRBD2 | CSARTSYEQFF